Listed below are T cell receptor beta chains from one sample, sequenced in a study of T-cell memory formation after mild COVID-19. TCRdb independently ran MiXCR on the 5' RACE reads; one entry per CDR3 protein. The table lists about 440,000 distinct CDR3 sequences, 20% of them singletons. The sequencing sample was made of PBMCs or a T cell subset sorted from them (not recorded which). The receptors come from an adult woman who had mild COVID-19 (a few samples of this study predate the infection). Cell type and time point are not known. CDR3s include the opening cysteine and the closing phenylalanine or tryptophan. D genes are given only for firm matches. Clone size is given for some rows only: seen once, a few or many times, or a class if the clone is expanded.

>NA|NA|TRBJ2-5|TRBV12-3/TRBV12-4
TGTGCCAGCAGTTCAGGACGGACAAGCCAAGAGACCCAGTACTTC
CASSSGRTSQETQYF
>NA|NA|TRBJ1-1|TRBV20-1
TGCAGTGCTAAAGACGGACGGACAAACACTGAAGCTTTCTTT
CSAKDGRTNTEAFF
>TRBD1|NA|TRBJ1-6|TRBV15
TGTGCCACCAGCAGAGCCTACAGGGGCCTCTATAATTCACCCCTCCACTTT
CATSRAYRGLYNSPLHF
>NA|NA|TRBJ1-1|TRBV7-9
TGTGCCAGCAGCTGGGGATCCATGAACACTGAAGCTTTCTTT
CASSWGSMNTEAFF
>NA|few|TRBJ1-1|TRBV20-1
TGCAGTGCTAACCCGGGCCCGCGGAGCACTGAAGCTTTCTTT
CSANPGPRSTEAFF
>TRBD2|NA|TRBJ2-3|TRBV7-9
TGTGCCAGCAGCTTAGCGGGACTAGCGGGACTTAACACAGATACGCAGTATTTT
CASSLAGLAGLNTDTQYF
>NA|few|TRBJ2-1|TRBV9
TGTGCCAGCAGCGTAGATTTAGGGAATGAGCAGTTCTTC
CASSVDLGNEQFF
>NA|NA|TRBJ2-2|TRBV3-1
TGTGCCAGCAGCCAAGTGGCCGGGGAGCTGTTTTTT
CASSQVAGELFF
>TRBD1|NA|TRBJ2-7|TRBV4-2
TGTGCCAGCAGCCATGCCGGGACAGGGTCTAGCGAGCAGTACTTC
CASSHAGTGSSEQYF
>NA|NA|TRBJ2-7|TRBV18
TGTGCCAGCTCACCACCGGGGACGAACGAGCAGTACTTC
CASSPPGTNEQYF
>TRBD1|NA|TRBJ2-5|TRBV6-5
TGTGCCAGCAGAGAGACAGGGGGGCGCGAGACCCAGTACTTC
CASRETGGRETQYF
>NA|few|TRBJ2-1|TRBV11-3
TGTGCCAGCAGCTTAGGGGCAGGGACCTACAATGAGCAGTTCTTC
CASSLGAGTYNEQFF
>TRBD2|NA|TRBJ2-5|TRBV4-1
TGCGCCAGCAGCCAGGGGTTGCGGGGAGGGCAAGAGACCCAGTACTTC
CASSQGLRGGQETQYF
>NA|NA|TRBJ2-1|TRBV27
TGTGCCAGCAGACCTCAGCGGGGCCCACAGGGTGAGCAGTTCTTC
CASRPQRGPQGEQFF
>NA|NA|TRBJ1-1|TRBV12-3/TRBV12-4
TGTGCCAGCAGGGGACCTACAGGTCCGAACACTGAAGCTTTCTTT
CASRGPTGPNTEAFF
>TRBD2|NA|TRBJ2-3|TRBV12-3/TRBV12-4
TGTGCCAGCAGCACGACTAGCGACTATACGCAGTATTTT
CASSTTSDYTQYF
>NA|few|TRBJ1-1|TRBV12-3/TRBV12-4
TGTGCCAGCAGTTCCGCGGACTGGGCCACTGAAGCTTTCTTT
CASSSADWATEAFF
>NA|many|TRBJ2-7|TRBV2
TGTGCCAGCAGTGAACGCCGGGTTTACGAGCAGTACTTC
CASSERRVYEQYF
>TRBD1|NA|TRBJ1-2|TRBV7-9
TGTGCCAGCAGCCACTCCAAGGGACAGTATGGCTACACCTTC
CASSHSKGQYGYTF
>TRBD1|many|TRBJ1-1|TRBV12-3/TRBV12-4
TGTGCCAGCAGTCCTACAGGGGGGAACACTGAAGCTTTCTTT
CASSPTGGNTEAFF
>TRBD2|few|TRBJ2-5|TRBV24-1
TGTGCCACCAGTGAGAATAGCGGGATCAGGGAGACCCAGTACTTC
CATSENSGIRETQYF
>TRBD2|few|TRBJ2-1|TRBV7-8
TGTGCCAGCAGCTCGGGACTACCACACGGCAATGAGCAGTTCTTC
CASSSGLPHGNEQFF
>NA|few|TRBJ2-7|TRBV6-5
TGTGCCAGCAGCCTCGGGGCAGGGACGGTGTACGAGCAGTACTTC
CASSLGAGTVYEQYF